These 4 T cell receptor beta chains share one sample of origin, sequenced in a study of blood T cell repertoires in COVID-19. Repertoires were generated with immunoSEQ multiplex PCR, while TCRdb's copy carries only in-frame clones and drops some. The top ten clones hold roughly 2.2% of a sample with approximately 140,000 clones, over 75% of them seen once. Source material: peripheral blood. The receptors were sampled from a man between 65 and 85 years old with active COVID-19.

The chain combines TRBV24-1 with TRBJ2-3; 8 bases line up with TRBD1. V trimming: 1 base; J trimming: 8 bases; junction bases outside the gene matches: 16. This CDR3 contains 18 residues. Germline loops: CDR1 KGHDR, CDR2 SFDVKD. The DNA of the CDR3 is TGTGCCACCAGTGATTTAGGGGCCCCCAACGACAGGGGAGCTACGCAGTATTTT. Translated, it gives CATSDLGAPNDRGATQYF.

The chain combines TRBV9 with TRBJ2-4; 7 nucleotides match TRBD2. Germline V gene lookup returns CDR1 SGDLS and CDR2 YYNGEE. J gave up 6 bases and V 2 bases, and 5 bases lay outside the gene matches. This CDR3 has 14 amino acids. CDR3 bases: TGTGCCAGCAGCGTGGGAGGGGAGATAAACATTCAGTACTTC. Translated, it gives CASSVGGEINIQYF.

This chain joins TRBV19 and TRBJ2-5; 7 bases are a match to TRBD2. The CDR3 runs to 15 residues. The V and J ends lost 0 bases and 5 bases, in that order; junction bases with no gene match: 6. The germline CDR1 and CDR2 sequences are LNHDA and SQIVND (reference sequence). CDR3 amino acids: CASSIDYREEETQYF. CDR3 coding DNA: TGTGCCAGTAGTATAGATTATCGGGAGGAGGAGACCCAGTACTTC.

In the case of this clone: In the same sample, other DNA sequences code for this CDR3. The CDR3 nucleotides read TGTGCCAGCAGCCTAGGTCGGGGGGCATATGGCTACACCTTC. As protein: CASSLGRGAYGYTF. The rearrangement uses TRBV28 and TRBJ1-2, with TRBD1 as a possible D gene (6 bases). From germline, CDR1 is MDHEN and CDR2 SYDVKM. Trimming cost V 6 bases and J 5 bases, with 16 bases left between them. CDR3 length: 14 residues.